Each of the 9 T cell receptor beta chains below was sequenced from the same sample in a study of blood T cell repertoires in COVID-19. The assay was immunoSEQ multiplex PCR, and TCRdb's table has in-frame clones only and misses some. The sample consists of 330,000 or so clones, about nine tenths of them appearing once. Specimen: peripheral blood. The receptors shown here come from a woman in her sixties or seventies with COVID-19, enrolled during active disease.

The V and J genes are TRBV3-1 (or the pseudogene TRBV3-2) and TRBJ2-3, with 9 bases that match TRBD2. CDR1 and CDR2 from the germline V gene are LGHDT and YNNKEL (reference sequence). The CDR3 covers 16 residues. Germline trimming cut 1 base from V and 4 bases from J; bases unmatched to any gene: 6. The CDR3 here is CASSQGAGGLADTQYF. The CDR3 nucleotides are TGTGCCAGCAGCCAAGGGGCGGGGGGGCTCGCAGATACGCAGTATTTT.

The CDR3 sequence is CAISAREGATEAFF. CDR3 coding DNA: TGTGCCATCAGTGCAAGGGAAGGGGCCACTGAAGCTTTCTTT. V is TRBV10-3 and J is TRBJ1-1, with D tentatively TRBD1 (5 bases). The CDR3 length is 14 residues. Looked up from germline, CDR1 is ENHRY and CDR2 is SYGVKD. V lost 4 bases, J lost 4 bases, and 13 bases lay in between.

The chain uses TRBV5-4 and TRBJ1-1; the match to TRBD1 covers 7 bases. The CDR3 covers 16 residues. The V segment lost 0 bases and the J segment 4 bases; nucleotides outside the gene matches: 9. In germline, CDR1 is SGHNT, CDR2 YYREEE (reference sequence). The CDR3 is CASSLGTGPRGTEAFF. Here the CDR3 DNA reads TGTGCCAGCAGCTTGGGGACAGGTCCCAGGGGCACTGAAGCTTTCTTT.

A single count supports this clone. The chain employs TRBV28 and TRBJ1-5, with 7 bases fitting TRBD1. V was clipped by 4 bases and J by 4 bases; unmatched bases: 7. CDR1 MDHEN and CDR2 SYDVKM come from the germline V gene. The CDR3 is made up of 15 amino acids. Here the CDR3 DNA reads TGTGCCAGCAGTTGGGGTGACAGGGATAATCAGCCCCAGCATTTT. Residues: CASSWGDRDNQPQHF.

The chain employs TRBV7-9 and TRBJ1-4, with 10 positions matching TRBD1. The CDR3 is 17 residues long. CDR1 is SEHNR and CDR2 is FQNEAQ in the germline V gene (reference sequence). V shed 1 base and J 5 bases; nucleotides not matched to a gene: 7. CDR3 amino acids: CASSLGDRGSSNEKLFF. The CDR3 nucleotides read TGTGCCAGCAGCTTAGGGGACAGGGGAAGCTCGAATGAAAAACTGTTTTTT.

This chain uses TRBV9 with TRBJ2-3; 10 nucleotides align to TRBD1. Germline CDR1 SGDLS, CDR2 YYNGEE. Trimming removed 4 bases from V and 2 bases from J; junction bases left unmatched: 7. The CDR3 contains 16 residues. The CDR3 DNA sequence: TGTGCCAGCAGCCCCGGGACAGGGGTTTTCACAGATACGCAGTATTTT. It is translated as CASSPGTGVFTDTQYF.

Written as DNA, the CDR3 is TGTGCTAGTGGTTTCAGCGCCGGGAGGAACACTGAAGCTTTCTTT. It specifies CASGFSAGRNTEAFF. The chain uses TRBV12-5 and TRBJ1-1; D gene uncertain. Looked up from germline, CDR1 is LGHNT and CDR2 is FRNRAP. This CDR3 contains 15 residues. Trimming left V 3 bases short and J 1 base short, with 12 bases between.

This clone was seen a handful of times. The chain combines TRBV5-1 with TRBJ2-7, with a weak D call TRBD1 (6 bases). The germline gives CDR1 SGHRS, CDR2 YFSETQ. V was cut by 4 bases and J by 6 bases, with 11 bases left in between. CDR3 length: 12 residues. CDR3: CASSLEGGEQYF. CDR3 in DNA: TGCGCCAGCAGCCTAGAAGGGGGCGAGCAGTACTTC.

This rearrangement joins TRBV3-1 (or the pseudogene TRBV3-2) to TRBJ2-7, with TRBD2 identical over 7 bases. The CDR3 spans 13 residues. V gave up 3 bases and J gave up 3 bases; unmatched junction bases: 2. From germline, CDR1 is LGHDT and CDR2 YNNKEL (reference sequence). This CDR3 reads CASSHGLVYEQYF. The CDR3 nucleotides are TGTGCCAGCAGCCACGGACTAGTCTACGAGCAGTACTTC.